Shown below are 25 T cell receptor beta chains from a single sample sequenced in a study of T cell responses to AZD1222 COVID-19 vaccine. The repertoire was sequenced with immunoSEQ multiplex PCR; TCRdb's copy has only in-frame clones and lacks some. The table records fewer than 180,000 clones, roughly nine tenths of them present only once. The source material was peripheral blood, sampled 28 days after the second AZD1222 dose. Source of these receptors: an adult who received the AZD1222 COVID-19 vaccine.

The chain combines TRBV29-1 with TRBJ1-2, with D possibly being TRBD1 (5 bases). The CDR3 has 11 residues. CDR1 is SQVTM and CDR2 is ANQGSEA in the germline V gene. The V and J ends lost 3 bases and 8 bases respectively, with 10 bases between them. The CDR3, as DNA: TGCAGCGTTGATGTCCGGGGGGGCTACACCTTC. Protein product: CSVDVRGGYTF.

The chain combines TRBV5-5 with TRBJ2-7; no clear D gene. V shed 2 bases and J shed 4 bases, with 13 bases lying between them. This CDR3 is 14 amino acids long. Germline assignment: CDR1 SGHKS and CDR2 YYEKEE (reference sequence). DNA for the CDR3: TGTGCCAGCAGCTTCGGAGCGACGGTTTACGAGCAGTACTTC. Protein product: CASSFGATVYEQYF.

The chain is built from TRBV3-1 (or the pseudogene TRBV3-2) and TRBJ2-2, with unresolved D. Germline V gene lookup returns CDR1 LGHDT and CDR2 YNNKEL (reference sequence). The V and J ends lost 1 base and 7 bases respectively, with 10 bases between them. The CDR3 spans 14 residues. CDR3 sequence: CASSQGLEVGELFF. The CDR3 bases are TGTGCCAGCAGCCAAGGCCTAGAGGTCGGGGAGCTGTTTTTT.

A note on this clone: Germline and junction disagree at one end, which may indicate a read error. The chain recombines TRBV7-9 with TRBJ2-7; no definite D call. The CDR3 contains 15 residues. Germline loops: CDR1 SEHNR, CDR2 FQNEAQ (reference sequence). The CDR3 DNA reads TGTGCCAGCAGCGTAGCCGTAGGTCCACAAGACGAGCAGTACTTC. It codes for CASSVAVGPQDEQYF. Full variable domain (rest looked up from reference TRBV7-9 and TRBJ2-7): DTGVSQNPRHKITKRGQNVTFRCDPISEHNRLYWYRQTLGQGPEFLTYFQNEAQLEKSRLLSDRFSAERPKGSFSTLEIQRTEQGDSAMYLCASSVAVGPQDEQYFGPGTRLTVT.

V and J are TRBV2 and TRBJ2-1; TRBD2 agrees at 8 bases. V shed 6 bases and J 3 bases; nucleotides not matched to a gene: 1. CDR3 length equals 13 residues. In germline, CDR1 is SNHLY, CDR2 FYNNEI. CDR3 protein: CASRSGSYNEQFF. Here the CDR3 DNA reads TGTGCCAGCAGGAGCGGGAGCTACAATGAGCAGTTCTTC.

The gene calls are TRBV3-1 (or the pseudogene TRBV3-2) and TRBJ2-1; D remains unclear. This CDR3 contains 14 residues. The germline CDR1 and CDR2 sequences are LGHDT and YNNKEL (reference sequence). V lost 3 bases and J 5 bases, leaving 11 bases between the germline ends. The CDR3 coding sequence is TGTGCCAGCAGCCAGAGGAGCGTCCACAATGAGCAGTTCTTC. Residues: CASSQRSVHNEQFF.

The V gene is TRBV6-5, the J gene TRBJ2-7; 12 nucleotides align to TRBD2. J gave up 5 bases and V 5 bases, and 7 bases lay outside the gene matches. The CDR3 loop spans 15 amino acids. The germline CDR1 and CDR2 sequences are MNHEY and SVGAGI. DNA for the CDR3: TGTGCCAGCAGTAACCGACTAGCGGGAGTCCACGAGCAGTACTTC. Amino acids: CASSNRLAGVHEQYF.

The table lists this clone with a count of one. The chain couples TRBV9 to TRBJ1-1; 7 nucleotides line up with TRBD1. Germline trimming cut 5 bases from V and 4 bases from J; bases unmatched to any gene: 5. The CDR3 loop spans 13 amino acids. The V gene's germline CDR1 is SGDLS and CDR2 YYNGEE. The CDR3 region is CASRPGGRTEAFF. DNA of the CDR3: TGTGCCAGCAGGCCAGGGGGTCGCACTGAAGCTTTCTTT.

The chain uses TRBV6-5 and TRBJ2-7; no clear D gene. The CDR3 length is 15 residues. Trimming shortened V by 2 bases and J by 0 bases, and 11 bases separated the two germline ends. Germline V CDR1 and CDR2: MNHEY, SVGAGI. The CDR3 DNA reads TGTGCCAGCAGTTACGCTACATCGAGCTCCTACGAGCAGTACTTC. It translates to CASSYATSSSYEQYF.

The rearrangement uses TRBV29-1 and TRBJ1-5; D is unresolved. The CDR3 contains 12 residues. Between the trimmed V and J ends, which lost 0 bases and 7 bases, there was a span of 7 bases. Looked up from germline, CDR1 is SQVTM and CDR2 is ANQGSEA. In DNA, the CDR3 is TGCAGCGTTGAAGAGGTCGGGCAGCCCCAGCATTTT. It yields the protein CSVEEVGQPQHF.

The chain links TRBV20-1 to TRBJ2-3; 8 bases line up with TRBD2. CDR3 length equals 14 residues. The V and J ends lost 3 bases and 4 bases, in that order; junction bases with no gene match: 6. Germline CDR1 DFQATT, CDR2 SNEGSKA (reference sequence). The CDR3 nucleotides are TGCAGTGCTAGTCTCGGACTAGCCCCAGATACGCAGTATTTT. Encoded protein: CSASLGLAPDTQYF.

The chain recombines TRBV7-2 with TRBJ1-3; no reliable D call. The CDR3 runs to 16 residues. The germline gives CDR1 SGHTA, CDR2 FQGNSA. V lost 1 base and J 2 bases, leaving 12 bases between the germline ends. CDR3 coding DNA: TGTGCCAGCAGCTTAGTTGGGCAGCTTACTGGAAACACCATATATTTT. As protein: CASSLVGQLTGNTIYF.

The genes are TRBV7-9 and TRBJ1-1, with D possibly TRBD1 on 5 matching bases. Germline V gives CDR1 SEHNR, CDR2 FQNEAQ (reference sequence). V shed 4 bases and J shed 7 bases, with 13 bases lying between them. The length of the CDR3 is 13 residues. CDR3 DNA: TGTGCCAGCAGCTCAGGGACTACAAATGAAGCTTTCTTT. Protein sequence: CASSSGTTNEAFF.

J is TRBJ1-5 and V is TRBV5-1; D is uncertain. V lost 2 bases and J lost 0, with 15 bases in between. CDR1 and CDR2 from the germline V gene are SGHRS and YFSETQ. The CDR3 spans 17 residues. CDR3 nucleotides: TGCGCCAGCAGCTTTGTACTAGAGGAATATAGCAATCAGCCCCAGCATTTT. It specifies CASSFVLEEYSNQPQHF.

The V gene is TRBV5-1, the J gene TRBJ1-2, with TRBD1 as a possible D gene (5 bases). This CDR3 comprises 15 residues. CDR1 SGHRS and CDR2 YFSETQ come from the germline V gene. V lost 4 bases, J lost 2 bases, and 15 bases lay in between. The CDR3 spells CASSMGGFVNYGYTF. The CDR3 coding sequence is TGCGCCAGCAGCATGGGGGGGTTCGTAAACTATGGCTACACCTTC.

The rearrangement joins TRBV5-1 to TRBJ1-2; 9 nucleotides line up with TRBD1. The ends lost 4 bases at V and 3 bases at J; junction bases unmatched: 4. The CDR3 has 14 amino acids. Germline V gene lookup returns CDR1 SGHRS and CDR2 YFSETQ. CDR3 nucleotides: TGCGCCAGCAGCGTTACAGGGGGCGACTATGGCTACACCTTC. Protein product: CASSVTGGDYGYTF.

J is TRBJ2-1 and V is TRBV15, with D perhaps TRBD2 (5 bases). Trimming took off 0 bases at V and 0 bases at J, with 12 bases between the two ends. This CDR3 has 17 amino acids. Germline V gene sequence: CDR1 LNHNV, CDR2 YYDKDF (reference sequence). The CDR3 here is CATSRDRRTLSYNEQFF. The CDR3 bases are TGTGCCACCAGCAGAGATCGTAGGACTCTCTCCTACAATGAGCAGTTCTTC.

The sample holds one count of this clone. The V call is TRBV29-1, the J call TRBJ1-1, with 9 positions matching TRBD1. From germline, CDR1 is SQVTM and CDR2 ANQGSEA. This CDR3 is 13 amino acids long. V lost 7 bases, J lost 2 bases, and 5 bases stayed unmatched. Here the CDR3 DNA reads TGCAGCGGGGACAGGGATTTAAACACTGAAGCTTTCTTT. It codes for CSGDRDLNTEAFF.

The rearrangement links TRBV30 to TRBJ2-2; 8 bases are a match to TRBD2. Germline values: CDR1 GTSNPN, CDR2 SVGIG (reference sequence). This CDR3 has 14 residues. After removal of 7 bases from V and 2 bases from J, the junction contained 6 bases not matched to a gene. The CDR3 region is CASPGTSNTGELFF. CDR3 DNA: TGTGCCTCGCCCGGGACTAGTAACACCGGGGAGCTGTTTTTT.

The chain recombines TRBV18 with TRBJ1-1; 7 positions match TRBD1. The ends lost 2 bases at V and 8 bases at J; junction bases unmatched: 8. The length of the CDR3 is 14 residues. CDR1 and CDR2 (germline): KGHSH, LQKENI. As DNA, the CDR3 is TGTGCCAGCTCACCAGCTGACAGGGATAGAGAAGCTTTCTTT. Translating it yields CASSPADRDREAFF. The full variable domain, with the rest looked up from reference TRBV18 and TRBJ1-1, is NAGVMQNPRHLVRRRGQEARLRCSPMKGHSHVYWYRQLPEEGLKFMVYLQKENIIDESGMPKERFSAEFPKEGPSILRIQQVVRGDSAAYFCASSPADRDREAFFGQGTRLTVV.

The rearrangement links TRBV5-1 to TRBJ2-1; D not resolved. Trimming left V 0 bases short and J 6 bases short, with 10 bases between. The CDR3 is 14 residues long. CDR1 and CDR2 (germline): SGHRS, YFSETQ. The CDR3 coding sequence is TGCGCCAGCAGCTTGGTTACGCAATCCAATGAGCAGTTCTTC. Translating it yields CASSLVTQSNEQFF. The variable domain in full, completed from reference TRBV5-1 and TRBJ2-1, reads KAGVTQTPRYLIKTRGQQVTLSCSPISGHRSVSWYQQTPGQGLQFLFEYFSETQRNKGNFPGRFSGRQFSNSRSEMNVSTLELGDSALYLCASSLVTQSNEQFFGPGTRLTVL.

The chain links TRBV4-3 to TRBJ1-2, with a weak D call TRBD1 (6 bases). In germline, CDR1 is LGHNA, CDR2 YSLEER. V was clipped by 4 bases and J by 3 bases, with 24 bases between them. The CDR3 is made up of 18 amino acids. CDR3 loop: CASSLLVTGDVLYYGYTF. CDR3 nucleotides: TGCGCCAGCAGCCTCCTTGTGACAGGCGACGTACTTTACTATGGCTACACCTTC.

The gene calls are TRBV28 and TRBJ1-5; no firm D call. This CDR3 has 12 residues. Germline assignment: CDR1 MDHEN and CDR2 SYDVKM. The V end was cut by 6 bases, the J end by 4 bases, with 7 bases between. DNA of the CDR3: TGTGCCAGCAGCCAGGTGAATCAGCCCCAGCATTTT. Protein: CASSQVNQPQHF.

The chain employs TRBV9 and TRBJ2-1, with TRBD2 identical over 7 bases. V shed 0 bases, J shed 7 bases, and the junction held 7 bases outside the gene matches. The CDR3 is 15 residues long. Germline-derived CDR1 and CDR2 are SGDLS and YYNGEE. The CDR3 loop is CASSVAGGSSNEQFF. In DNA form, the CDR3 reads TGTGCCAGCAGCGTAGCTGGCGGGAGCTCGAATGAGCAGTTCTTC. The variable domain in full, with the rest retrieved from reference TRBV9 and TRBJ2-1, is DSGVTQTPKHLITATGQRVTLRCSPRSGDLSVYWYQQSLDQGLQFLIQYYNGEERAKGNILERFSAQQFPDLHSELNLSSLELGDSALYFCASSVAGGSSNEQFFGPGTRLTVL.

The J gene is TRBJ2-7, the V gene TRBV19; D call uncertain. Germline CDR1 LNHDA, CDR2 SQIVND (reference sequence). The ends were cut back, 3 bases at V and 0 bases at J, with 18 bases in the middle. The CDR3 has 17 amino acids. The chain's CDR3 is CASSIMYRAPGSYEQYF. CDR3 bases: TGTGCCAGTAGTATTATGTACCGGGCTCCGGGCTCCTACGAGCAGTACTTC.